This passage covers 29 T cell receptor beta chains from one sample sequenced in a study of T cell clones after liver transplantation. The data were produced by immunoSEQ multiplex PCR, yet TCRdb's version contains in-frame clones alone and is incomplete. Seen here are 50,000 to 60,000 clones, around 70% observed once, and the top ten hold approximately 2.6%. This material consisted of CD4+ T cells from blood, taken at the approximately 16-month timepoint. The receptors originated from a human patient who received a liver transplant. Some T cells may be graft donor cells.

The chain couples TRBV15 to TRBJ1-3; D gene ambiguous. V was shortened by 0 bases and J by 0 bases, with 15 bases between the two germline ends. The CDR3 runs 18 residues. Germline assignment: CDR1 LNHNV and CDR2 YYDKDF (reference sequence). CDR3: CATSRDHGTFSSGNTIYF. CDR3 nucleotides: TGTGCCACCAGCAGAGATCACGGAACGTTCTCCTCTGGAAACACCATATATTTT.

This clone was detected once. The CDR3 DNA is TGTGCCAGCAGCCCCTCGCAGGGCGGAAGCTATGGCTACACCTTC. Translation: CASSPSQGGSYGYTF. The rearrangement joins TRBV9 to TRBJ1-2; a possible D gene is TRBD1 (5 bases). This CDR3 region has 15 residues. Germline CDR1 and CDR2: SGDLS and YYNGEE. V lost 4 bases and J lost 4, with 17 bases in between.

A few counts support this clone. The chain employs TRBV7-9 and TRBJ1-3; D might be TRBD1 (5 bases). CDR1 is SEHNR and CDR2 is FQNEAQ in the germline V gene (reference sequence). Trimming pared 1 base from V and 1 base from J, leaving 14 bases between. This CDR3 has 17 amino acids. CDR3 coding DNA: TGTGCCAGCAGCTTAGTAGGGGCCAAAAGATCTGGAAACACCATATATTTT. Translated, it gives CASSLVGAKRSGNTIYF.

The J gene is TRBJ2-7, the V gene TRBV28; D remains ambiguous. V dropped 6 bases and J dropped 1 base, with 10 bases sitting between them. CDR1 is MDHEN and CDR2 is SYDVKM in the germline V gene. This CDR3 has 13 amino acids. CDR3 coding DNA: TGTGCCAGCAGGTCCCCAGTTTCCTACGAGCAGTACGTC. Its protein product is CASRSPVSYEQYV.

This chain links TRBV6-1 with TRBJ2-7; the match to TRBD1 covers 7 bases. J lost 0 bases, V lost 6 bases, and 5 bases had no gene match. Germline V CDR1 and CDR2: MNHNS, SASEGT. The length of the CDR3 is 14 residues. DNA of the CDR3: TGTGCCAGCAGAGGACAGGCGAGCTCCTACGAGCAGTACTTC. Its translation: CASRGQASSYEQYF.

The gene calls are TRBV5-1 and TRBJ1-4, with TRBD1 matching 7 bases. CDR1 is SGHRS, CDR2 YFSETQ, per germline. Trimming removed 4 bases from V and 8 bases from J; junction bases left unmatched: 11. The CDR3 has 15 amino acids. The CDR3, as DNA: TGCGCCAGCAGCAGGACAGGAGAGGGTCAAGAAAAACTGTTTTTT. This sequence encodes CASSRTGEGQEKLFF.

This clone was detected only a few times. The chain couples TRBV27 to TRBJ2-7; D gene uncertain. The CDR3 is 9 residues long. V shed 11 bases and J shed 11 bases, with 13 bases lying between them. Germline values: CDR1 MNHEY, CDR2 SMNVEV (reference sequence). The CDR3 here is CARRPGEYV. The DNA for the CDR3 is TGTGCCCGACGCCCTGGGGAGTACGTC.

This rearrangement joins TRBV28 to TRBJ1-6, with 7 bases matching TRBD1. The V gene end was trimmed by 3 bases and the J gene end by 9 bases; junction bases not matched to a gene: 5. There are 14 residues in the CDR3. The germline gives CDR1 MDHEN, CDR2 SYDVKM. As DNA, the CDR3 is TGTGCCAGCAGTTTCCACAGGGGTGGTTCACCCCTCCACTTT. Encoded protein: CASSFHRGGSPLHF. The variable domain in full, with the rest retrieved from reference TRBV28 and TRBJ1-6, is DVKVTQSSRYLVKRTGEKVFLECVQDMDHENMFWYRQDPGLGLRLIYFSYDVKMKEKGDIPEGYSVSREKKERFSLILESASTNQTSMYLCASSFHRGGSPLHFGNGTRLTVT.

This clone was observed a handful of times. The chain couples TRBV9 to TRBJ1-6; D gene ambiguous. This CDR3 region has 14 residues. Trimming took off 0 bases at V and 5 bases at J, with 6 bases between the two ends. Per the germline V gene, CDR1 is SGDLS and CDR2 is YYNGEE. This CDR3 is CASSVAANNSPLHF. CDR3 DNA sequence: TGTGCCAGCAGCGTAGCAGCCAATAATTCACCCCTCCACTTT.

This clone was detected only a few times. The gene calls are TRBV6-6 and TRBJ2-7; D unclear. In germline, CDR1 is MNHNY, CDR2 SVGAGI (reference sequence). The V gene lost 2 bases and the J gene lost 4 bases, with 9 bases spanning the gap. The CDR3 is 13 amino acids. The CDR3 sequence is CASSYGQSYEQYF. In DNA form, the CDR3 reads TGTGCCAGCAGTTACGGGCAGTCGTACGAGCAGTACTTC.

CDR3 nucleotide sequence: TGTGCCAGCAGCCCCTGGACGGGAAACACCGGGGAGCTGTTTTTT. This gives the protein CASSPWTGNTGELFF. V usage is TRBV9 and J usage is TRBJ2-2; the D gene is possibly TRBD2 (5 bases). The CDR3 length is 15 residues. CDR1 and CDR2 from the germline V gene are SGDLS and YYNGEE. Trimming cost V 4 bases and J 2 bases, with 12 bases left between them.

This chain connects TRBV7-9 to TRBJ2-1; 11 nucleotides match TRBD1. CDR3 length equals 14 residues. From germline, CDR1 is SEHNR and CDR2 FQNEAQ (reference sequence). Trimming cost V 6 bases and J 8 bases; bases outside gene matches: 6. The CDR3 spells CASRLDRGRDEQFF. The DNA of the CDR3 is TGTGCCAGCAGACTGGACAGGGGGCGGGATGAGCAGTTCTTC.

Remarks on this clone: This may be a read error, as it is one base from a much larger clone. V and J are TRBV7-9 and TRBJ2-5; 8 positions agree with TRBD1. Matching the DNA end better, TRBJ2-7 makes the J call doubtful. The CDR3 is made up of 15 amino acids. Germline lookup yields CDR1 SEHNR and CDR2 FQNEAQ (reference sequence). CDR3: CASSLTGTGSYEQYF. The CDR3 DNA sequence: TGTGCCAGCAGCTTAACCGGGACAGGTTCCTACGAGCAGTACTTC.

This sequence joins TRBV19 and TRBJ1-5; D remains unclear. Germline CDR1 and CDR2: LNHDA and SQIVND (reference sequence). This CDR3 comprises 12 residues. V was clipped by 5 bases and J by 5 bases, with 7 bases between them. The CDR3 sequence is CASSPHHQPQHF. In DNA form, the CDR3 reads TGTGCCAGTAGTCCTCATCATCAGCCCCAGCATTTT. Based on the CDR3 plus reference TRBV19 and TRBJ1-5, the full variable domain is DGGITQSPKYLFRKEGQNVTLSCEQNLNHDAMYWYRQDPGQGLRLIYYSQIVNDFQKGDIAEGYSVSREKKESFPLTVTSAQKNPTAFYLCASSPHHQPQHFGDGTRLSIL.

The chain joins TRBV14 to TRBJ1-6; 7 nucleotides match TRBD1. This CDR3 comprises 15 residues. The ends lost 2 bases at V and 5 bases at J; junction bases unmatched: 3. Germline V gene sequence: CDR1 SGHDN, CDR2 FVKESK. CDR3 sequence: CASSQWDRHNSPLHF. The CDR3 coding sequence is TGTGCCAGCAGCCAATGGGACAGACATAATTCACCCCTCCACTTT.

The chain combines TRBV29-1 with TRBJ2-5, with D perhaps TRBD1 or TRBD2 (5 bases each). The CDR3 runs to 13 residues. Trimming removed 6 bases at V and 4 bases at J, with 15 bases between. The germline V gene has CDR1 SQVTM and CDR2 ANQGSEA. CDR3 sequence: CSVEPQGRETQYF. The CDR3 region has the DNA TGCAGCGTAGAACCCCAGGGACGAGAGACCCAGTACTTC.

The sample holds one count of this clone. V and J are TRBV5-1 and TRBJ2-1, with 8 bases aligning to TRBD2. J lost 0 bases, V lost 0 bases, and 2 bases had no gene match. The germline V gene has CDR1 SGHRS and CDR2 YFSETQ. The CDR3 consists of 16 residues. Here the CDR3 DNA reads TGCGCCAGCAGCTTGGGGAGCGGGAGCTCCTACAATGAGCAGTTCTTC. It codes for CASSLGSGSSYNEQFF.

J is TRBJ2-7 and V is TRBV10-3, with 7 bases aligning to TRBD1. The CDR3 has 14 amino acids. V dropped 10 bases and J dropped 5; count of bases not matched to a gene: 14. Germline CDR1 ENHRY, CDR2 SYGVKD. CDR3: CATKETTGVDEQYF. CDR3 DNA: TGTGCCACCAAGGAAACTACAGGGGTGGACGAGCAGTACTTC.

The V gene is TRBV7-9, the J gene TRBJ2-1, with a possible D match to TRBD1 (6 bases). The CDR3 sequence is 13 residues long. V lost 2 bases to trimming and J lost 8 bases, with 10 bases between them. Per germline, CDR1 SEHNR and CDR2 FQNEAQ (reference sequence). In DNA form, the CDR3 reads TGTGCCAGCAGCTTACAGGGGTCGGATGAGCAGTTCTTC. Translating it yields CASSLQGSDEQFF.

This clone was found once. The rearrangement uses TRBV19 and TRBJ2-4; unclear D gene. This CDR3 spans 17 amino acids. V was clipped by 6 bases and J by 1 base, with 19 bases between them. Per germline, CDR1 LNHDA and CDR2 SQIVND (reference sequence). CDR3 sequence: CASRSVGASRAKNIQYF. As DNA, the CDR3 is TGTGCCAGTAGATCGGTTGGTGCTAGTCGGGCCAAAAACATTCAGTACTTC.

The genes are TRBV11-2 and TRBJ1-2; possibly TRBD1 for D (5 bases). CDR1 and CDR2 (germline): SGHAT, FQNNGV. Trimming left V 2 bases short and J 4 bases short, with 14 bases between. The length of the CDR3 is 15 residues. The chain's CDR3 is CASSLFSREPYGYTF. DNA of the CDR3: TGTGCCAGCAGCTTATTCTCCAGGGAACCCTATGGCTACACCTTC.

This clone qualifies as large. CDR3 in DNA: TGTGCCAGCTCGCTGCGCGAACAGGGCGAGCAGTACGTC. It translates to CASSLREQGEQYV. The chain recombines TRBV7-6 with TRBJ2-7; tentatively, D is TRBD1 (6 bases). CDR3 length equals 13 residues. V was clipped by 8 bases and J by 6 bases, with 17 bases between them. Per germline, CDR1 SGHVS and CDR2 FNYEAQ.

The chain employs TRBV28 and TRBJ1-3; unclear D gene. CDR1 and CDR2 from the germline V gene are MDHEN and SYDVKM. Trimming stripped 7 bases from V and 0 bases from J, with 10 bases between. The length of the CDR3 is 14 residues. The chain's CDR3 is CASISAASGNTIYF. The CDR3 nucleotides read TGTGCCAGCATTTCAGCGGCCTCTGGAAACACCATATATTTT.

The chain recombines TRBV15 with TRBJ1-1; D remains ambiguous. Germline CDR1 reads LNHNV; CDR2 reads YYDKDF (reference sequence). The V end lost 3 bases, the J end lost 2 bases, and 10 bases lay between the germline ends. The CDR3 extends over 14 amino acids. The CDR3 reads CATSRPSGNTEAFF. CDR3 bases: TGTGCCACCAGCAGGCCCTCGGGAAACACTGAAGCTTTCTTT.

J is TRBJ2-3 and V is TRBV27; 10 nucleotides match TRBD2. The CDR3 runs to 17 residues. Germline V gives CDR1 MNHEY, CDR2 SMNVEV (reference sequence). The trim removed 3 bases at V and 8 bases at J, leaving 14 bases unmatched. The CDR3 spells CASSFQTPSGGGRTQYF. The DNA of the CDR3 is TGTGCCAGCAGTTTCCAGACTCCTAGCGGGGGAGGACGTACGCAGTATTTT.

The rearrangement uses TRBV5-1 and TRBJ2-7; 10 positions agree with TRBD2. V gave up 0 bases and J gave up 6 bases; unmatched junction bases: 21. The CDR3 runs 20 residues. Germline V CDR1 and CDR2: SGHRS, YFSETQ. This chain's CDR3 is CASSLEPLGVGAGGLIEQYF. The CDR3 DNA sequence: TGCGCCAGCAGCTTGGAACCCCTGGGGGTCGGAGCGGGGGGGCTCATCGAGCAGTACTTC.

CDR3 sequence (DNA): TGTGCCAGCAGTTCGACAGGGAACAACTATGGCTACACCTTC. It codes for CASSSTGNNYGYTF. This chain uses TRBV27 with TRBJ1-2; TRBD1 agrees at 7 bases. The CDR3 contains 14 residues. The germline gives CDR1 MNHEY, CDR2 SMNVEV (reference sequence). The J segment lost 2 bases and the V segment lost 4 bases, leaving 4 bases of the junction unmatched.

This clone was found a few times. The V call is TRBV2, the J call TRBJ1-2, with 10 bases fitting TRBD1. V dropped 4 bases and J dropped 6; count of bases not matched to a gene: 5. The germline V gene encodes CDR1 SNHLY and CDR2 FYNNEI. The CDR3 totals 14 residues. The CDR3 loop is CASSGSDRGHGYTF. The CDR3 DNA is TGTGCCAGCAGTGGATCAGACAGGGGGCATGGCTACACCTTC.

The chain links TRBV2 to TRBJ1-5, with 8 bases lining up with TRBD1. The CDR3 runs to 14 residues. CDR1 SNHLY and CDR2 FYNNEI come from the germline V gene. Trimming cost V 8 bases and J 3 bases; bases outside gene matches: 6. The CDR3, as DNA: TGTGCCAGCGCACCGGACAGGGTCAATCAGCCCCAGCATTTT. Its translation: CASAPDRVNQPQHF.